Below, 25 T cell receptor beta chains from the same sample are listed, as sequenced in a study of blood T cells in healthy people across ages. Then a second PCR, running roughly 7 to 11 cycles, was carried out with a sample-barcoded 5' primer and a J-beta primer mix. TCRdb itself ran the 5' RACE reads through MiXCR, one entry per CDR3 protein. This table holds more than 1.4 million distinct CDR3 sequences, 35% to 45% found once. The sample consisted of blood. The receptors originated from a woman younger than 35 in good health.

This clonotype has just a few counts. V usage is TRBV20-1 and J usage is TRBJ2-3; D is perhaps TRBD2 (6 bases). Looked up from germline, CDR1 is DFQATT and CDR2 is SNEGSKA (reference sequence). V lost 8 bases and J 6 bases, leaving 15 bases between the germline ends. CDR3 length: 12 residues. CDR3 DNA sequence: TGCAGTATAACAACCCGGGGGGATACGCAGTATTTT. As protein: CSITTRGDTQYF.

Worth noting for this clonotype: One junction end does not reproduce the germline sequence, and a read error may be involved. This chain uses TRBV29-1 with TRBJ2-3; a weak D match, TRBD1 (6 bases). CDR1 SQVTM and CDR2 ANQGSEA come from the germline V gene. This CDR3 has 13 residues. The CDR3 reads CSIESGATDTQYF. CDR3 bases: TGCAGCATTGAATCAGGGGCCACAGATACGCAGTATTTT.

This clonotype has just a few counts. The rearrangement uses TRBV25-1 and TRBJ2-4; D ambiguous. The CDR3 spans 13 residues. CDR1 MGHDK and CDR2 SYGVNS come from the germline V gene. Trimming shortened V by 5 bases and J by 0 bases, and 5 bases separated the two germline ends. CDR3: CASSSIAKNIQYF. The CDR3 coding sequence is TGTGCCAGCAGTTCAATAGCCAAAAACATTCAGTACTTC.

This clonotype was counted only a few times. The chain is built from TRBV2 and TRBJ1-1; D is perhaps TRBD1 (5 bases). Germline-derived CDR1 and CDR2 are SNHLY and FYNNEI. The CDR3 has 14 residues. V was trimmed by 7 bases and J by 1 base, leaving 13 bases between them. In nucleotides, the CDR3 is TGTGCCAGCAAAGCTGGGACGGGGAACACTGAAGCTTTCTTT. Amino acids: CASKAGTGNTEAFF.

This chain connects TRBV18 to TRBJ1-1; a weak D match, TRBD1 (6 bases). The V and J ends lost 3 bases and 1 base respectively, with 9 bases between them. The germline V gene has CDR1 KGHSH and CDR2 LQKENI. This CDR3 comprises 14 residues. The DNA for the CDR3 is TGTGCCAGCTCACCTACACAGGGGAACACTGAAGCTTTCTTT. It translates to CASSPTQGNTEAFF.

The chain combines TRBV12-3 or TRBV12-4 with TRBJ1-1; 7 nucleotides align to TRBD1. The CDR3 has 13 residues. J lost 8 bases, V lost 5 bases, and 8 bases had no gene match. The CDR3 sequence: CASSAYRGLEAFF. DNA for the CDR3: TGTGCCAGCAGTGCATACAGGGGATTAGAAGCTTTCTTT.

V usage is TRBV5-1 and J usage is TRBJ1-1; a weak D match, TRBD1 (6 bases). V was shortened by 4 bases and J by 2 bases, with 12 bases between the two germline ends. The CDR3 is 14 residues long. Germline V gene sequence: CDR1 SGHRS, CDR2 YFSETQ. The CDR3 reads CASSPWDTNTEAFF. CDR3 coding DNA: TGCGCCAGCAGCCCTTGGGACACAAACACTGAAGCTTTCTTT.

A few counts support this clonotype. This rearrangement joins TRBV28 to TRBJ1-2; the D is unclear. The germline V and J ends were trimmed by 6 bases and 2 bases, with 10 bases remaining between them. The CDR3 is 13 residues long. CDR1 and CDR2 from the germline V gene are MDHEN and SYDVKM. This CDR3 is CASRTPLNYGYTF. The DNA for the CDR3 is TGTGCCAGCAGGACACCGCTCAACTATGGCTACACCTTC.

The rearrangement joins TRBV27 to TRBJ2-1; TRBD2 aligns across 15 bases. V was pared by 9 bases and J by 6 bases, with 6 bases of the junction left unmatched. CDR1 is MNHEY, CDR2 SMNVEV, per germline (reference sequence). This CDR3 contains 15 residues. The CDR3 here is CASWTSGRVGNEQFF. Written as DNA, the CDR3 is TGTGCCAGTTGGACTAGCGGGAGGGTAGGCAATGAGCAGTTCTTC.

This clonotype has more than one count but fewer than ten. The rearrangement links TRBV10-3 to TRBJ2-5; 8 nucleotides agree with TRBD2. Per germline, CDR1 ENHRY and CDR2 SYGVKD. The CDR3 contains 15 residues. Unmatched junction bases numbered 12, after V lost 11 bases and J lost 1 base. The DNA for the CDR3 is TGTGCCGTGGACAGCGGGGGTATCCCCCAAGAGACCCAGTACTTC. It encodes CAVDSGGIPQETQYF.

The chain couples TRBV21-1 to TRBJ2-6. TRBV21-1 is noted as a pseudogene. The CDR3 consists of 16 residues. The CDR3 DNA follows: TGTGCCAGCAGCAACAGACCTGACTCTGGGGCCAACGTCCTGACTTTC. Its translation is CASSNRPDSGANVLTF.

There are a few counts of this clonotype. The CDR3 DNA reads TGTGCCAGCAGCCAAGATTTATGGCGGGAGTACAATGAGCAGTACTTC. Its translation is CASSQDLWREYNEQYF. V is TRBV14 and J is TRBJ2-1; 7 positions match TRBD2. Judging by the DNA end, TRBJ2-7 fits better; the J call may be wrong. CDR1 and CDR2 (germline): SGHDN, FVKESK. The CDR3 has 16 residues.

The J gene is TRBJ1-6, the V gene TRBV28; D perhaps matches TRBD1 (5 bases). The CDR3 runs to 14 residues. With 6 bases removed from V and 7 bases from J, the gap between germline ends came to 13 bases. From germline, CDR1 is MDHEN and CDR2 SYDVKM. CDR3 DNA: TGTGCCAGCAGCCGGGACTTACAAAATTCACCCCTCCACTTT. Its translation: CASSRDLQNSPLHF.

In its sample, this clonotype was seen a few times. This chain connects TRBV4-2 to TRBJ2-1; 8 bases fit TRBD1. Germline-derived CDR1 and CDR2 are LGHNA and YNFKEQ. The CDR3 runs 15 residues. The trim removed 3 bases at V and 6 bases at J, leaving 7 bases unmatched. As DNA, the CDR3 is TGTGCCAGCAGCCAGAACGACAGGGGTATCAATGAGCAGTTCTTC. Translated: CASSQNDRGINEQFF.

This chain uses TRBV21-1 with TRBJ1-2; no DNA check was done on the table's D call, TRBD1. TRBV21-1 is assigned pseudogene status. The CDR3 has 16 amino acids. This chain's CDR3 is CASSKAGGGRLYGYTF. DNA for the CDR3: TGTGCCAGCAGCAAAGCGGGCGGGGGCCGACTCTATGGCTACACCTTC.

The rearrangement links TRBV29-1 to TRBJ2-7; the D gene is possibly TRBD1 (6 bases). Germline V gene lookup returns CDR1 SQVTM and CDR2 ANQGSEA. Trimming took off 7 bases at V and 5 bases at J, with 21 bases between the two ends. This CDR3 has 14 residues. In DNA form, the CDR3 reads TGCAGCGCACGAGGACAGATGGGGGCAAACGAGCAGTACTTC. Amino acid sequence: CSARGQMGANEQYF.

The rearrangement links TRBV10-3 to TRBJ1-2, with D tentatively TRBD1 (6 bases). Trimming removed 6 bases from V and 2 bases from J, with 13 bases in between. Per germline, CDR1 ENHRY and CDR2 SYGVKD. The CDR3 has 14 residues. The CDR3 nucleotides are TGTGCCATCAGCGACTTCGACAGGAACTATGGCTACACCTTC. Translating it yields CAISDFDRNYGYTF.

In this sample, this clonotype turned up a few times. The rearrangement links TRBV29-1 to TRBJ2-1; TRBD1 agrees at 7 bases. Looked up from germline, CDR1 is SQVTM and CDR2 is ANQGSEA. CDR3 length: 16 amino acids. The trim removed 0 bases at V and 3 bases at J, leaving 8 bases unmatched. This CDR3 is CSVEDQYGTDYNEQFF. The CDR3 nucleotides are TGCAGCGTTGAAGATCAGTACGGGACAGACTACAATGAGCAGTTCTTC.

The chain links TRBV5-1 to TRBJ2-5, with 8 bases aligning to TRBD1. Trimming cost V 5 bases and J 2 bases; bases outside gene matches: 8. The CDR3 runs 15 residues. Germline CDR1 reads SGHRS; CDR2 reads YFSETQ. This CDR3 is CASRGTGGNQETQYF. In DNA form, the CDR3 reads TGCGCCAGCAGGGGAACAGGGGGGAATCAAGAGACCCAGTACTTC. Variable domain in full (rest from reference TRBV5-1 and TRBJ2-5): KAGVTQTPRYLIKTRGQQVTLSCSPISGHRSVSWYQQTPGQGLQFLFEYFSETQRNKGNFPGRFSGRQFSNSRSEMNVSTLELGDSALYLCASRGTGGNQETQYFGPGTRLLVL.

This clonotype appeared many times. V is TRBV29-1 and J is TRBJ2-1, with TRBD2 identical over 8 bases. Germline V gene data show CDR1 as SQVTM and CDR2 as ANQGSEA. The length of the CDR3 is 13 residues. Germline trimming cut 5 bases from V and 8 bases from J; bases unmatched to any gene: 8. The CDR3 sequence is CSVQREGQDEQFF. Here the CDR3 DNA reads TGCAGCGTTCAACGGGAGGGCCAAGATGAGCAGTTCTTC.

This clonotype was detected a few times. The V call is TRBV30, the J call TRBJ1-1; D ambiguous. Looked up from germline, CDR1 is GTSNPN and CDR2 is SVGIG (reference sequence). The V gene lost 5 bases and the J gene lost 4 bases, with 5 bases spanning the gap. The CDR3 covers 10 residues. For the CDR3, the DNA is TGTGCCTGGTTCTCCACTGAAGCTTTCTTT. Amino acid sequence: CAWFSTEAFF.

This chain links TRBV25-1 with TRBJ2-7; 10 positions match TRBD1. Losses at the gene ends were 3 bases for V and 5 bases for J; bases not matched to a gene: 7. CDR3 size: 15 residues. CDR1 and CDR2 from the germline V gene are MGHDK and SYGVNS. This CDR3 reads CASSEPGQGKNEQYF. As DNA, the CDR3 is TGTGCCAGCAGTGAGCCGGGACAGGGGAAAAACGAGCAGTACTTC.

About this clonotype itself: This probably arose from a read error, given a far larger clone one base away. The genes are TRBV29-1 and TRBJ2-3, with D uncertain. Germline V gene sequence: CDR1 SQVTM, CDR2 ANQGSEA. The CDR3 loop spans 10 amino acids. CDR3 DNA sequence: TGCAGCGTTGACACAGATACGCGGTATTTT. It specifies CSVDTDTRYF.

The chain joins TRBV7-9 to TRBJ2-7, with TRBD2 as a possible D gene (7 bases). Germline assignment: CDR1 SEHNR and CDR2 FQNEAQ (reference sequence). CDR3 length: 17 residues. V was clipped by 3 bases and J by 1 base, with 19 bases between them. The CDR3 bases are TGTGCCAGCAGCTTTACGGTTACGGGGGGCTTATCCTACGAGCAGTACTTC. Its protein is CASSFTVTGGLSYEQYF.

The rearrangement joins TRBV12-3 or TRBV12-4 to TRBJ1-4; 7 bases match TRBD1. V gave up 8 bases and J gave up 0 bases; unmatched junction bases: 6. The CDR3 consists of 15 residues. CDR3 nucleotide sequence: TGTGCCAGCCGGCGGGACAGCCCAACTAATGAAAAACTGTTTTTT. It yields the protein CASRRDSPTNEKLFF.